This TCR beta chain comes out of a study of neoadjuvant anti-PD-1 for oral cavity cancer. The wider study: Non-progressing patients received a fourth nivolumab dose near day 43, then surgery on days 50-56. Regarding the study as a whole: Each response group had just a few patients in TCR analyses. PBMC Gini-index clonality exceeded responders' in non-responders post-nivolumab.

Time point in this sample: after neoadjuvant nivolumab, at surgical resection. Remarks on this clone: What it binds is not known.

Germline V CDR1 and CDR2: SGHRS, YFSETQ. The CDR3 covers 14 residues. Germline trimming cut 5 bases from V and 3 bases from J; bases unmatched to any gene: 7. Here immunoSEQ multiplex PCR was the method, and the copy in TCRdb shows in-frame clones only, minus some. The sample has around 67,000 clones; less than 90% are singletons. This material consisted of PBMCs, taken after nivolumab (anti-PD-1) treatment. The clonotype was recovered from a person between 40 and 80 years old with oral cavity squamous cell carcinoma. V is TRBV5-1 and J is TRBJ1-2, with 7 bases aligning to TRBD1. CDR3 sequence (DNA): TGCGCCAGCAGACAGGGGCTACCCGACTATGGCTACACCTTC. It encodes CASRQGLPDYGYTF.